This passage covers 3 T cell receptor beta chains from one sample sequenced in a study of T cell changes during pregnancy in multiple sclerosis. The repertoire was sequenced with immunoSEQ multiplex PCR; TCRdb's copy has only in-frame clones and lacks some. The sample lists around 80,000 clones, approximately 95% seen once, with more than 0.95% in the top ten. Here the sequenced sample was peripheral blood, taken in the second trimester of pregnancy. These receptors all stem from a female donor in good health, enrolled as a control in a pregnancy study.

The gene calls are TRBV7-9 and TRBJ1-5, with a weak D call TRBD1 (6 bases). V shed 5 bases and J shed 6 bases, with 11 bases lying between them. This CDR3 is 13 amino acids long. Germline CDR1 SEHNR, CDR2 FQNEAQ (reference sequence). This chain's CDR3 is CASSTGWGQPQHF. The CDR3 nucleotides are TGTGCCAGCAGCACAGGGTGGGGTCAGCCCCAGCATTTT. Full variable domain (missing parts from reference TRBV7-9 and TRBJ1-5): DTGVSQNPRHKITKRGQNVTFRCDPISEHNRLYWYRQTLGQGPEFLTYFQNEAQLEKSRLLSDRFSAERPKGSFSTLEIQRTEQGDSAMYLCASSTGWGQPQHFGDGTRLSIL.

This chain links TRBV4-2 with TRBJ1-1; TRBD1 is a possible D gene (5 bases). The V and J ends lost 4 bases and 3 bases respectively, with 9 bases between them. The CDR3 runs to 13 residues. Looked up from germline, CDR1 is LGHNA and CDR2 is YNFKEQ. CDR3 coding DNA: TGTGCCAGCAGCCCTAGACAGTACACTGAAGCTTTCTTT. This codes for CASSPRQYTEAFF.

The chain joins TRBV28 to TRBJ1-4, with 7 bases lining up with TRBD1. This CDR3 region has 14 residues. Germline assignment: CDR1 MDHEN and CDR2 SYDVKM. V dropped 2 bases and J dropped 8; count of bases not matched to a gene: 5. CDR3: CASSLPTTGEKLFF. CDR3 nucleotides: TGTGCCAGCAGTTTACCGACGACAGGGGAAAAACTGTTTTTT.